Listed here is a single T cell receptor beta chain. V dropped 3 bases and J dropped 2; count of bases not matched to a gene: 6. Germline CDR1 reads LNHDA; CDR2 reads SQIVND (reference sequence). This CDR3 comprises 17 residues. This sample stems from a study of blood T cell repertoires in COVID-19. Data came from immunoSEQ multiplex PCR; TCRdb stores just in-frame clones and leaves some out. The sample includes around 170,000 clones, around 80% of them seen just once. The sequence came from a man aged 55-75 years who had been exposed to COVID-19. The J gene is TRBJ2-2, the V gene TRBV19; TRBD2 matches at 10 bases. Specimen: PBMCs or T cells enriched from blood (not recorded which). The CDR3, as DNA: TGTGCCAGTAGTATGTCCGGACTAGCGGTTAACACCGGGGAGCTGTTTTTT. As protein: CASSMSGLAVNTGELFF.